Given below is one TCR beta chain in context. What it recognizes is unknown. One entry per CDR3 protein, without DNA, is what TCRdb gives after re-calling the 5' RACE reads. This table holds approximately 170,000 distinct CDR3 sequences. This entry belongs to a study of T cells expressing NK-cell markers. Turning to the study itself: Repertoires of TCR beta were obtained from T cells sorted as CD3+CD56+NKG2C+, CD3+CD56+NKG2C- and CD3+CD56-NKG2C+. Study conclusions and caveats: The study found dominant NKG2C+ clonotypes at roughly 1.0-8% of CD8+ T cells in about six donors.

The CDR3 extends over 19 amino acids. CDR1 and CDR2 from the germline V gene are SGHTA and FQGNSA. The chain carries TRBV7-2 and TRBJ2-3; TCRdb reports TRBD2, a call that lacks DNA to check it against. The TCR comes from a man aged 18-70 years in good health. Sequencing was done on a sample of blood T cells: a sorted CD56 or NKG2C T cell subset, CD4+ or CD8+ T cells, or bulk PBMC T cells (not recorded which). This CDR3 reads CASSLAAQRGGWNTDTQYF.